Presented here are 21 T cell receptor beta chains from one specimen sequenced in a study of blood T cell repertoires in COVID-19 (TCRdb year 2020). Preparation of the library involved the immunoSEQ multiplex PCR assay. The clones in this table, taken by TCRdb from immuneACCESS, are in-frame only. Not every clone is retained; where verified, under half of the shortfall comes from an unresolved V gene, and the cause of the rest is unknown. The sample includes some 21,000 clones, with 75% to 90% observed a single time. 18% of the sample is in the top ten clones. What was sequenced was peripheral blood. Receptors were obtained from a man between 65 and 79 years old with active COVID-19.

CDR3 in amino acids: CASSQVRGLSEKLFF. CDR3 bases: TGTGCCAGCAGCCAAGTAAGGGGGCTGAGTGAAAAACTGTTTTTT. This chain joins TRBV14 and TRBJ1-4; 7 nucleotides match TRBD1. V lost 1 base and J lost 7; bases outside the gene matches: 6. The CDR3 loop spans 15 amino acids. Germline V CDR1 and CDR2: SGHDN, FVKESK.

This sequence joins TRBV30 and TRBJ1-2, with a tentative D call TRBD1 (6 bases). The CDR3 loop spans 13 amino acids. Germline CDR1 reads GTSNPN; CDR2 reads SVGIG (reference sequence). The germline V and J ends were trimmed by 0 bases and 8 bases, with 13 bases remaining between them. The CDR3 spells CAWSVQQGSGYTF. CDR3 DNA sequence: TGTGCCTGGAGTGTCCAACAGGGCAGCGGCTACACCTTC.

Points on this clone: One end of the junction fails to match germline, which may point to a read error. V is TRBV19 and J is TRBJ2-4; 10 bases line up with TRBD2. Germline assignment: CDR1 LNHDA and CDR2 SQIVND (reference sequence). CDR3 size: 15 residues. CDR3 sequence: CASVDLAGAQNIQYF. The CDR3 nucleotides are TGTGCCAGTGTGGATCTAGCGGGAGCCCAAAACATTCAGTACTTC.

The chain uses TRBV3-1 (or the pseudogene TRBV3-2) and TRBJ2-5; D is perhaps TRBD1 (5 bases). The CDR3 loop spans 13 amino acids. V was trimmed by 2 bases and J by 3 bases, leaving 7 bases between them. The germline V gene has CDR1 LGHDT and CDR2 YNNKEL (reference sequence). CDR3 amino acids: CASSQRGEETQYF. The CDR3 coding sequence is TGTGCCAGCAGCCAAAGGGGTGAAGAGACCCAGTACTTC.

This sequence joins TRBV12-3 or TRBV12-4 and TRBJ2-3; D not resolved. Trimming took 5 bases from V and 5 from J, leaving 5 bases between them. CDR3 size: 11 residues. CDR3 protein: CASSRVDTQYF. In DNA form, the CDR3 reads TGTGCCAGCAGTAGAGTAGATACGCAGTATTTT.

The V and J genes are TRBV7-8 and TRBJ2-1, with a possible D match to TRBD2 (5 bases). Per the germline V gene, CDR1 is SGHVS and CDR2 is FQNEAQ. With 5 bases removed from V and 3 bases from J, the gap between germline ends came to 23 bases. The CDR3 loop spans 18 amino acids. The CDR3 region has the DNA TGTGCCAGCAGCCTCCTTACACTAGGCGTAGAGTTCTACAATGAGCAGTTCTTC. Its translation is CASSLLTLGVEFYNEQFF.

The chain uses TRBV29-1 and TRBJ2-2; TRBD2 matches at 7 bases. With V trimmed by 4 bases and J by 5 bases, 13 bases remained unmatched. The germline V gene encodes CDR1 SQVTM and CDR2 ANQGSEA. This CDR3 region has 16 residues. The CDR3 DNA sequence: TGCAGCGTTGTAGGGGAGGGGAATGGGGCTACCGGGGAGCTGTTTTTT. Amino acids: CSVVGEGNGATGELFF.

This sequence joins TRBV10-1 and TRBJ2-3; TRBD2 aligns across 11 bases. Looked up from germline, CDR1 is WNHNN and CDR2 is SYGVQD (reference sequence). The CDR3 is made up of 15 amino acids. V trimming: 5 bases; J trimming: 4 bases; junction bases outside the gene matches: 5. CDR3 in amino acids: CASSLTSGVSDTQYF. The CDR3 DNA is TGCGCCAGCAGTCTGACTAGCGGGGTCTCAGATACGCAGTATTTT.

The chain combines TRBV13 with TRBJ1-1; 10 nucleotides align to TRBD1. V shed 4 bases, J shed 8 bases, and the junction held 10 bases outside the gene matches. The CDR3 is 15 amino acids. Germline CDR1 and CDR2: PRHDT and FYEKMQ (reference sequence). In DNA, the CDR3 is TGTGCCAGCAGCTCTCAACCAGACAGGGGGCGGGAAGCTTTCTTT. It encodes CASSSQPDRGREAFF. Filled out from reference TRBV13 and TRBJ1-1, the complete variable domain reads AAGVIQSPRHLIKEKRETATLKCYPIPRHDTVYWYQQGPGQDPQFLISFYEKMQSDKGSIPDRFSAQQFSDYHSELNMSSLELGDSALYFCASSSQPDRGREAFFGQGTRLTVV.

This chain links TRBV19 with TRBJ2-7; 10 nucleotides align to TRBD1. The trim removed 5 bases at V and 4 bases at J, leaving 5 bases unmatched. From germline, CDR1 is LNHDA and CDR2 SQIVND (reference sequence). This CDR3 comprises 14 residues. CDR3 protein: CASSLTGQGYEQYF. CDR3 coding DNA: TGTGCCAGTAGTCTTACGGGACAGGGGTACGAGCAGTACTTC.

V gene TRBV4-2 combines with J gene TRBJ2-1; a weak D match, TRBD2 (5 bases). Germline V gives CDR1 LGHNA, CDR2 YNFKEQ. The germline V and J ends were trimmed by 1 base and 7 bases, with 14 bases remaining between them. CDR3 length: 15 amino acids. The CDR3 reads CASSQGRARINEQFF. The CDR3, as DNA: TGTGCCAGCAGCCAAGGGCGGGCCCGGATTAATGAGCAGTTCTTC.

V and J are TRBV6-6 and TRBJ2-1; possible D gene TRBD2, 6 bases. The length of the CDR3 is 16 residues. V gave up 0 bases and J gave up 10 bases, with 19 bases separating them. From germline, CDR1 is MNHNY and CDR2 SVGAGI (reference sequence). The CDR3 DNA reads TGTGCCAGCAGTTACTCGGGAGGTAATAACAATGTGGAGCAGTTCTTC. Residues: CASSYSGGNNNVEQFF.

The chain combines TRBV7-9 with TRBJ2-7; 11 bases line up with TRBD2. V dropped 6 bases and J dropped 7; count of bases not matched to a gene: 11. The germline gives CDR1 SEHNR, CDR2 FQNEAQ (reference sequence). The CDR3 has 15 amino acids. The CDR3 here is CASSQLTSGSREQYF. The DNA for the CDR3 is TGTGCCAGCAGTCAACTCACTAGCGGGAGTCGGGAGCAGTACTTC.

This clone came up once. The chain uses TRBV3-1 (or the pseudogene TRBV3-2) and TRBJ2-5, with D possibly matching TRBD2 (6 bases). The CDR3 is 14 residues long. Germline CDR1 and CDR2: LGHDT and YNNKEL (reference sequence). V was trimmed by 2 bases and J by 1 base, leaving 8 bases between them. The CDR3 reads CASSQRTTQETQYF. In nucleotides, the CDR3 is TGTGCCAGCAGCCAAAGGACTACCCAAGAGACCCAGTACTTC.

J is TRBJ2-5 and V is TRBV11-2; 7 bases align to TRBD1. Germline V CDR1 and CDR2: SGHAT, FQNNGV. The trim removed 5 bases at V and 2 bases at J, leaving 5 bases unmatched. The CDR3 loop spans 14 amino acids. The CDR3 DNA reads as TGTGCCAGCAGCACCAGACAGGGTCAAGAGACCCAGTACTTC. Protein: CASSTRQGQETQYF.

The rearrangement uses TRBV7-9 and TRBJ1-5; no definite D call. The V end was cut by 1 base, the J end by 5 bases, with 9 bases between. CDR1 and CDR2 (germline): SEHNR, FQNEAQ (reference sequence). The CDR3 spans 14 residues. The CDR3: CASSLVAGDQPQHF. CDR3 in DNA: TGTGCCAGCAGCTTAGTGGCGGGCGATCAGCCCCAGCATTTT.

This chain uses TRBV4-2 with TRBJ2-7; 16 bases fit TRBD2. V lost 0 bases, J lost 7 bases, and 9 bases stayed unmatched. The length of the CDR3 is 18 residues. The V gene's germline CDR1 is LGHNA and CDR2 YNFKEQ. The CDR3 loop is CASSQDQGTSGRAWEQYF. CDR3 DNA: TGTGCCAGCAGCCAAGATCAGGGGACTAGCGGGAGGGCCTGGGAGCAGTACTTC.

The V gene is TRBV7-9, the J gene TRBJ2-2, with TRBD2 identical over 12 bases. Germline V gives CDR1 SEHNR, CDR2 FQNEAQ (reference sequence). The CDR3 has 15 amino acids. After removal of 5 bases from V and 5 bases from J, the junction contained 3 bases not matched to a gene. The CDR3 region has the DNA TGTGCCAGCAGCACCACTAGCGGGGGGACCGGGGAGCTGTTTTTT. It specifies CASSTTSGGTGELFF.

V gene TRBV6-1 combines with J gene TRBJ2-7, with 11 bases lining up with TRBD2. V was clipped by 3 bases and J by 4 bases; unmatched bases: 14. This CDR3 region has 18 residues. Germline V gene sequence: CDR1 MNHNS, CDR2 SASEGT. The DNA for the CDR3 is TGTGCCAGCAGTGATCCATTACTAGCGGGGGCCCCCCCATACGAGCAGTACTTC. This encodes CASSDPLLAGAPPYEQYF.

This clone was counted once. The V call is TRBV15, the J call TRBJ1-1, with D unresolved. The CDR3 spans 15 residues. Germline-derived CDR1 and CDR2 are LNHNV and YYDKDF (reference sequence). Trimming pared 1 base from V and 1 base from J, leaving 10 bases between. CDR3 in amino acids: CATSRGGYSNTEAFF. CDR3 coding DNA: TGTGCCACCAGCAGAGGCGGTTATTCGAACACTGAAGCTTTCTTT.

This chain links TRBV11-3 with TRBJ1-1, with no clear D. Germline values: CDR1 SGHNT, CDR2 YENEEA. CDR3 size: 13 residues. With 2 bases removed from V and 1 base from J, the gap between germline ends came to 5 bases. The CDR3 reads CASSLMANTEAFF. The CDR3, as DNA: TGTGCCAGCAGCTTAATGGCGAACACTGAAGCTTTCTTT.